Listed below are T cell receptor beta chains from one sample, sequenced in a study of OX40 agonist ivuxolimab in advanced cancers. Here immunoSEQ multiplex PCR was the method, and the copy in TCRdb shows in-frame clones only, minus some. The sample consists of more than 75,000 clones, under 95% of them appearing once. The sample in question was CD4+ or CD8+ T cells sorted from blood, obtained in a trial of the OX40 agonist ivuxolimab. These TCRs come from an adult with an advanced solid tumor such as melanoma, head and neck, liver or kidney cancer. The CDR3 runs from the conserved cysteine through the conserved F or W. The D gene is left open where the match is weak. Clone size is stated in some rows and not others, as once, few, many or a class when expanded.

cdr3_aa j_call clone_size d_call v_call
CATSGTPSTDTQYF TRBJ2-3 NA NA TRBV2
CASSVDRAFGYTF TRBJ1-2 NA TRBD1 TRBV5-1
CASSPSMGAPNQPQHF TRBJ1-5 NA NA TRBV18
CASSLAGDPTDTQYF TRBJ2-3 NA NA TRBV5-1
CASSPRTSGAYNEQFF TRBJ2-1 NA TRBD2 TRBV11-2
CAISGQDQPQHF TRBJ1-5 NA NA TRBV10-3
CASSLRTGETQYF TRBJ2-5 NA NA TRBV27
CASSMGPTNYEQYF TRBJ2-7 NA NA TRBV5-1
CASSLTRQGGRNTEAFF TRBJ1-1 once NA TRBV7-8
CAWRGLNYGYTF TRBJ1-2 NA NA TRBV30
CASRLHDRLNTGELFF TRBJ2-2 NA NA TRBV7-2
CASSIRPQEGRQPQHF TRBJ1-5 NA NA TRBV19
CASSPQAYNEQFF TRBJ2-1 NA NA TRBV18
CASSSGTGVNVDTEAFF TRBJ1-1 NA TRBD1 TRBV5-1
CASSYEATSKVTQYF TRBJ2-5 NA NA TRBV7-8
CASNWPLSTDTQYF TRBJ2-3 NA NA TRBV7-2
CASSMGTSGETQYF TRBJ2-5 NA TRBD2 TRBV5-1
CASSLLGRDEQFF TRBJ2-1 NA NA TRBV27
CASSLSTSGLYTDTQYF TRBJ2-3 NA TRBD2 TRBV28
CASSLALQETQYF TRBJ2-5 NA NA TRBV5-1
CASSLDGSGLPYEQFF TRBJ2-1 NA TRBD2 TRBV7-2
CASSSMGGGQGGAEAFF TRBJ1-1 NA TRBD1 TRBV5-4
CAITGTGGVYEQYF TRBJ2-7 NA TRBD1 TRBV10-3
CASSDRDREIGEQYF NA NA TRBD1 TRBV2
CASSRFKDSTYEQYF TRBJ2-7 NA NA TRBV6-5
CASSQDWGLAWNEQYF TRBJ2-7 NA TRBD2 TRBV4-3
CASSLVPAEGDSPLHF TRBJ1-6 NA NA TRBV5-1
CASSLGPRGANEQFF TRBJ2-1 NA NA TRBV5-1
CASSFRGTYEQYF TRBJ2-7 NA NA TRBV27
CASSYPTETQYF TRBJ2-5 NA NA TRBV6-6
CASRSPGQGGDTQYF TRBJ2-3 NA TRBD1 TRBV27
CASSEPPGTDSNQPQHF TRBJ1-5 NA TRBD1 TRBV6-1
CASRSREGLNYEQYF TRBJ2-7 NA NA TRBV28
CASSSTPDGEAFF TRBJ1-1 NA NA TRBV13
CASSPRTENQPQHF TRBJ1-5 NA NA TRBV27
CASSSTGTGNYGYTF TRBJ1-2 NA TRBD1 TRBV5-1
CAWRRGGALGDSPLHF TRBJ1-6 NA NA TRBV30
CASSIVSGGDNEQFF TRBJ2-1 NA TRBD2 TRBV19
CASSATSGGNTQYF TRBJ2-3 NA TRBD2 TRBV6-5
CAITPRLNYGYTF TRBJ1-2 NA NA TRBV10-3
CASSSSVDRASKETQYF TRBJ2-5 NA TRBD1 TRBV18
CASRSSGTGLGTDTQYF TRBJ2-3 NA NA TRBV5-1
CASSISGGVSYEQYF TRBJ2-7 NA TRBD2 TRBV6-5
CASSPPDRAGDTQYF TRBJ2-3 NA TRBD1 TRBV18
CASSKLTSGITNEQFF TRBJ2-1 NA TRBD2 TRBV11-2
CASSSQGNEQFF TRBJ2-1 NA NA TRBV7-3
CASSPGQGTAFF TRBJ1-1 NA TRBD1 TRBV5-1
CASSPSQGAHTEAFF TRBJ1-1 NA TRBD1 TRBV18
CASSAGGATNEKLFF TRBJ1-4 NA NA TRBV19
CASIHPRGNTGELFF TRBJ2-2 NA NA TRBV19
CASSQGVGSYGYTF TRBJ1-2 NA NA TRBV9
CASSSGTGVSDYGYTF TRBJ1-2 once TRBD1 TRBV6-6
CASSPGQDHGEQYF TRBJ2-7 NA TRBD1 TRBV28